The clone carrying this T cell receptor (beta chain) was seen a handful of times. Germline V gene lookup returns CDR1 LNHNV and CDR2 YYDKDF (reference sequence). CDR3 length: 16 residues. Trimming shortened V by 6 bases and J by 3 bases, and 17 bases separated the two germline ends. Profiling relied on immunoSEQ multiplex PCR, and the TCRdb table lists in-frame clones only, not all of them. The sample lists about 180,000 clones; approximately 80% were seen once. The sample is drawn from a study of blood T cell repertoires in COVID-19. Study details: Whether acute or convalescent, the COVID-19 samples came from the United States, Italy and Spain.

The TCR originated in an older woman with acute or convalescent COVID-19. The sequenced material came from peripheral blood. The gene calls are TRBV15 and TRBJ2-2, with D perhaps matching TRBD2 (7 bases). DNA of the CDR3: TGTGCCACCAGGGATTCGGGGGGCGGGGACACCGGGGAGCTGTTTTTT. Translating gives CATRDSGGGDTGELFF.